This T cell receptor (beta chain) was obtained from a study of T-cell reconstitution after alpha-beta-depleted transplantation in children. During its preparation, the TCRbeta library received unique molecular identifiers. TCRdb called the PCR reads again in MiXCR, with one record for every CDR3 protein. The top ten hold 0.75% to 0.85% of the sample, which has hundreds of thousands of distinct CDR3 sequences, roughly 14% seen once. As to this clonotype: Its target is not known.

The study's findings and limits: Once a year had passed after transplant, T-cell counts and diversity came mostly from newly produced T cells.

CDR3 length: 16 residues. Germline V lookup: CDR1 KGHSH, CDR2 LQKENI. Trimming removed 2 bases from V and 0 bases from J; junction bases left unmatched: 4. This clonotype was obtained from a girl aged 2 to 10 with congenital amegakaryocytic thrombocytopenia, due to receive a stem cell transplant. This specimen was PBMCs, taken before TCRalphabeta/CD19-depleted stem cell transplant. This chain uses TRBV18 with TRBJ2-1, with 7 bases matching TRBD2. CDR3 in amino acids: CASSPGREPSYNEQFF. In DNA form, the CDR3 reads TGTGCCAGCTCACCAGGGCGGGAGCCCTCCTACAATGAGCAGTTCTTC.